The text below deals with one T cell receptor (beta chain). Its specificity is unknown. The data stem from a study of cytomegalovirus exposure and HLA in healthy donors. Study-level points and caveats: The tendency of first-cohort TCR clusters to co-occur in the 110 or so validation repertoires emerged from a later analysis. Some public TCRs appeared in many individuals, while most sequences were rare.

Profiling relied on immunoSEQ multiplex PCR, and the TCRdb table lists in-frame clones only, not all of them. In the table there are approximately 280,000 clones, 80% to 90% of which are singletons. CDR1 SGHAT and CDR2 FQNNGV come from the germline V gene. The CDR3 contains 15 residues. V lost 2 bases and J lost 5; bases outside the gene matches: 6. The donors were members of the validation cohort, which comprised under 150 subjects and was separate from the first cohort of 666 subjects. The sequenced material came from PBMCs. The TCR originated in a woman in her late teens or twenties in good health and CMV-seronegative. The chain uses TRBV11-2 and TRBJ2-1; 7 bases fit TRBD2. The CDR3: CASSLKLAGDNEQFF. DNA for the CDR3: TGTGCCAGCAGCTTAAAGTTGGCGGGAGACAATGAGCAGTTCTTC.